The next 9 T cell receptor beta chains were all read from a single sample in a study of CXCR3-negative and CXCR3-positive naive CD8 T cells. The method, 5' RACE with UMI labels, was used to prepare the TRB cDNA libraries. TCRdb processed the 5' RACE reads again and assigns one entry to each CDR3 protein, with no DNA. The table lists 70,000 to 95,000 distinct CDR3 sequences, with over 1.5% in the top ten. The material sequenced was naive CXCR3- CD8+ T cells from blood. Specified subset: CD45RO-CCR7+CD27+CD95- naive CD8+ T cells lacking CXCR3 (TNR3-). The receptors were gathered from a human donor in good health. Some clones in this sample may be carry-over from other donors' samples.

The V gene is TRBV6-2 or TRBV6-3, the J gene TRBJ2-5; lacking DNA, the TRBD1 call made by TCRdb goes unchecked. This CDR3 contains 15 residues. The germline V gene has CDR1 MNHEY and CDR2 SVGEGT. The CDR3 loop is CASSYMTPEAETQYF.

The CDR3 sequence is CASSTWTGGTGELFF. The rearrangement joins TRBV12-3 or TRBV12-4 to TRBJ2-2; without DNA, the TCRdb call of TRBD1 cannot be checked. This CDR3 spans 15 amino acids.

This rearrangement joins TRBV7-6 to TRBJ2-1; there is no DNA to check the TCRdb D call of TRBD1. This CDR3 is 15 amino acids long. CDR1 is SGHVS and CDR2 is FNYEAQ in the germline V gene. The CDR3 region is CASSLEPFPTNEQFF.

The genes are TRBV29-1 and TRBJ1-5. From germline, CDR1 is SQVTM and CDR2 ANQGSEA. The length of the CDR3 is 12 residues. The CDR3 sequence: CSVWDTNQPQHF.

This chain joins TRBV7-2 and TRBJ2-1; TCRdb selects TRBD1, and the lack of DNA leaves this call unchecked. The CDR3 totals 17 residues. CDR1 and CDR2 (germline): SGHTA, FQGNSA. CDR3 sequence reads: CASSLATGEGSYNEQFF.

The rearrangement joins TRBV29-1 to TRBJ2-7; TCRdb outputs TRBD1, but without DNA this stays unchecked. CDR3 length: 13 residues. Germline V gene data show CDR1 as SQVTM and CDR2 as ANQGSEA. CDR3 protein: CSVAWDSSYEQYF.

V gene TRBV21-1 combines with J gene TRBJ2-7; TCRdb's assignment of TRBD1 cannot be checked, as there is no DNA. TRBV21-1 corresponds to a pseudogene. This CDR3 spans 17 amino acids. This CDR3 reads CASSKVSEDRELYEQYF.

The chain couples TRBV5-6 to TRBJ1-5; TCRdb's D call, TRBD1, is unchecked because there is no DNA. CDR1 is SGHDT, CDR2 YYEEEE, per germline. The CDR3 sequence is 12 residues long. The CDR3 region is CASSSSAGPQHF.

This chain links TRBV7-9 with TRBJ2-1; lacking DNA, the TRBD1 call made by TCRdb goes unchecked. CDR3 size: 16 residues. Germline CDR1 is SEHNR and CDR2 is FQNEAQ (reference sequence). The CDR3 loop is CASSPGQGITNNEQFF.